This T cell receptor (beta chain) emerged from a study of cytomegalovirus exposure and HLA in healthy donors. The study, taken as a whole, reports: Analyses of presence and absence presupposed an approximately uniform sequencing depth across donors.

PCR involved 60 Vbeta and 13 Jbeta primers. Method: immunoSEQ multiplex PCR; TCRdb's copy keeps in-frame clones and lacks some. This sample has more than 55,000 clones, with approximately 80% found just once. The germline V gene encodes CDR1 LGHNA and CDR2 YSLEER. V lost 2 bases to trimming and J lost 7 bases, with 11 bases between them. This CDR3 is 13 amino acids long. As regards this clone: The antigen remains undetermined.

The sample comprised PBMCs. V is TRBV4-3 and J is TRBJ2-5, with D uncertain. This clonotype was sampled from a human donor in good health. CDR3 sequence: CASSQRLIGTQYF. As DNA, the CDR3 is TGCGCCAGCAGCCAACGTCTCATCGGGACCCAGTACTTC.